The T cell receptor (beta chain) under discussion was sequenced for a study of neurological immune-mediated disorders. The CDR3 loop spans 15 amino acids. The V gene lost 5 bases and the J gene lost 2 bases, with 15 bases spanning the gap. CDR1 is SGHAT and CDR2 is FQDESV in the germline V gene (reference sequence). On this clonotype: The antigen is not known.

TCRdb analysed the 5' RACE reads with MiXCR anew, one entry per CDR3 protein. The sample comprises about 92,000 distinct CDR3 sequences, approximately 4% of which are singletons, and under 3.5% rests with the top ten. Study-wide points: The most TCR clonal expansion was seen in HTLV-1-associated myelopathy, and the least was seen in multiple sclerosis, which fell below healthy controls. None of the CDR3 amino acid sequences found in expanded clones was shared across subjects. This suggests that the TCR-beta repertoires were private in all groups. Phylogenetic grouping assigned the repertoires of 18 of 34 multiple sclerosis patients to one related-CDR3 cluster, which constitutes a possible signature.

The chain couples TRBV11-1 to TRBJ1-1; D not resolved. The TCR comes from a woman in her fifties or sixties with multiple sclerosis. Specimen: PBMCs. CDR3 protein: CASSATGETNTEAFF. The CDR3 DNA reads TGTGCCAGCAGCGCGACCGGGGAAACAAACACTGAAGCTTTCTTT.